The 6 T cell receptor beta chains listed next were all sequenced from one sample in a study of shared clonotypes between healthy human individuals. TCRdb keeps only in-frame clones here, not all; method: immunoSEQ multiplex PCR. The sample holds 190,000 or so clones; about 66% are singletons and the top ten take about 9.4%. Sequenced material: memory CD4+ T cells sorted from blood. The sample's subset: CD45RA-negative fraction. The receptors originated from a man aged 30 to 39 in good health.

V usage is TRBV5-4 and J usage is TRBJ2-4; 7 positions match TRBD2. Germline CDR1 and CDR2: SGHNT and YYREEE (reference sequence). The CDR3 sequence is 13 residues long. J gave up 8 bases and V 3 bases, and 5 bases lay outside the gene matches. The CDR3 region is CASSSKGRDIQYF. The CDR3 bases are TGTGCCAGCAGCTCCAAGGGGAGGGACATTCAGTACTTC.

This clone has only a few counts. This chain joins TRBV12-1 and TRBJ2-3; whether TRBD2, the table's D call, matches the DNA was not checked. TRBV12-1 is termed a pseudogene. The CDR3 runs 19 residues. The CDR3 coding sequence is TGTGCCAGCAGCCTCGGGACTAGCGGGAGGGCCGGTGTAACAGATACGCAGTATTTT. Translating it yields CASSLGTSGRAGVTDTQYF.

This rearrangement joins TRBV7-9 to TRBJ2-1; D uncertain. Germline V gene data show CDR1 as SEHNR and CDR2 as FQNEAQ (reference sequence). Trimming stripped 5 bases from V and 7 bases from J, with 12 bases between. The CDR3 is 13 residues long. CDR3 sequence (DNA): TGTGCCAGCAGCCCCCCTCTTCTTAATGAGCAGTTCTTC. Its protein product is CASSPPLLNEQFF.

The V and J genes are TRBV11-3 and TRBJ2-7, with D unclear. Germline values: CDR1 SGHNT, CDR2 YENEEA. The CDR3 is made up of 14 amino acids. The germline V and J ends were trimmed by 0 bases and 0 bases, with 6 bases remaining between them. CDR3 in amino acids: CASSLDRGSYEQYF. As DNA, the CDR3 is TGTGCCAGCAGCTTAGACCGAGGCTCCTACGAGCAGTACTTC.

A remark on this clone: A read error may produce the germline difference seen at one junction end. This rearrangement joins TRBV5-1 to TRBJ2-2; 7 nucleotides agree with TRBD1. CDR1 and CDR2 from the germline V gene are SGHRS and YFSETQ. The CDR3 consists of 15 residues. As DNA, the CDR3 is TGCGCCAGCAGATTGGGACAGTTTAACACCGGGGAGCTGTTTTTT. Amino acids: CASRLGQFNTGELFF.

The chain is built from TRBV19 and TRBJ2-4; 7 nucleotides agree with TRBD1. V trimming: 3 bases; J trimming: 7 bases; junction bases outside the gene matches: 9. The germline CDR1 and CDR2 sequences are LNHDA and SQIVND (reference sequence). The CDR3 has 15 amino acids. CDR3 sequence: CASSIGTGRGNIQYF. The CDR3 DNA reads as TGTGCCAGTAGTATTGGAACGGGCAGGGGGAACATTCAGTACTTC.